Below are 21 T cell receptor beta chains sequenced from a single sample in a study of OX40 agonist ivuxolimab in advanced cancers. Sequencing was performed with immunoSEQ multiplex PCR; in TCRdb, only in-frame clones are kept and a portion is missing. In the table there are tens of thousands of clones, 85% to 90% of which are singletons. The sequencing used CD4+ or CD8+ T cells sorted from blood, collected in a trial of the OX40 agonist ivuxolimab. Receptors were obtained from an adult with an advanced solid tumor such as melanoma, head and neck, liver or kidney cancer.

The chain recombines TRBV10-2 with TRBJ2-3; D unclear. V was cut by 3 bases and J by 0 bases, with 1 base left in between. Germline CDR1 reads WSHSY; CDR2 reads SAAADI. There are 12 residues in the CDR3. CDR3 sequence reads: CASSESTDTQYF. In nucleotides, the CDR3 is TGCGCCAGCAGTGAAAGCACAGATACGCAGTATTTT.

The table lists this clone with a few counts. The chain links TRBV19 to TRBJ1-5; the D is unclear. CDR3 size: 12 residues. CDR1 LNHDA and CDR2 SQIVND come from the germline V gene (reference sequence). Trimming stripped 4 bases from V and 4 bases from J, with 5 bases between. Here the CDR3 reads CASSTYNQPQHF. Here the CDR3 DNA reads TGTGCCAGTAGTACTTATAATCAGCCCCAGCATTTT. Full variable domain (missing parts from reference TRBV19 and TRBJ1-5): DGGITQSPKYLFRKEGQNVTLSCEQNLNHDAMYWYRQDPGQGLRLIYYSQIVNDFQKGDIAEGYSVSREKKESFPLTVTSAQKNPTAFYLCASSTYNQPQHFGDGTRLSIL.

This clone has a handful of counts. The chain couples TRBV29-1 to TRBJ1-1, with TRBD1 identical over 11 bases. CDR1 and CDR2 (germline): SQVTM, ANQGSEA. The CDR3 consists of 13 residues. J gave up 2 bases and V 6 bases, and 2 bases lay outside the gene matches. The CDR3 DNA follows: TGCAGCGTACGGACAGGGGGCAACACTGAAGCTTTCTTT. Translation gives CSVRTGGNTEAFF. The whole variable domain, filled in from reference TRBV29-1 and TRBJ1-1, reads SAVISQKPSRDICQRGTSLTIQCQVDSQVTMMFWYRQQPGQSLTLIATANQGSEATYESGFVIDKFPISRPNLTFSTLTVSNMSPEDSSIYLCSVRTGGNTEAFFGQGTRLTVV.

V gene TRBV6-4 combines with J gene TRBJ2-1; 12 nucleotides match TRBD2. CDR1 is MRHNA, CDR2 SNTAGT, per germline. CDR3 length equals 18 residues. Germline trimming cut 4 bases from V and 4 bases from J; bases unmatched to any gene: 11. CDR3 bases: TGTGCCAGCAGTGCCGACCCCCCACTAGCGGGGGGTTACAATGAGCAGTTCTTC. This sequence encodes CASSADPPLAGGYNEQFF.

The V and J genes are TRBV29-1 and TRBJ1-2; D is possibly TRBD1 (5 bases). The V gene's germline CDR1 is SQVTM and CDR2 ANQGSEA. There are 13 residues in the CDR3. This CDR3 is CSARMGVEYGYTF. In DNA, the CDR3 is TGCAGTGCTCGGATGGGGGTAGAATATGGCTACACCTTC.

J is TRBJ1-4 and V is TRBV6-5; D ambiguous. Germline CDR1 MNHEY, CDR2 SVGAGI. The CDR3 is 14 residues long. Deletions cut 2 bases from V and 3 bases from J, with 7 bases between. The CDR3 region is CASSYERANEKLFF. The CDR3 bases are TGTGCCAGCAGTTACGAACGAGCTAATGAAAAACTGTTTTTT.

This chain links TRBV4-3 with TRBJ1-1; tentatively, D is TRBD1 (6 bases). V lost 0 bases and J lost 4, with 18 bases in between. Per germline, CDR1 LGHNA and CDR2 YSLEER. The CDR3 runs to 17 residues. The CDR3 is CASSQDPAATGSTEAFF. The CDR3 DNA reads as TGCGCCAGCAGCCAAGATCCCGCAGCCACAGGGAGCACTGAAGCTTTCTTT.

The CDR3 sequence: CASSAEGPSYEQYF. The CDR3 DNA reads as TGTGCCAGCAGTGCTGAGGGGCCGTCCTACGAGCAGTACTTC. The V gene is TRBV6-5, the J gene TRBJ2-7; the D gene could be TRBD1 or TRBD2 (5 bases each). CDR3 length: 14 residues. The germline V and J ends were trimmed by 5 bases and 1 base, with 12 bases remaining between them. Germline CDR1 reads MNHEY; CDR2 reads SVGAGI.

This clone was seen just once. This chain links TRBV28 with TRBJ1-1; D possibly corresponds to TRBD1 (5 bases). V was trimmed by 7 bases and J by 0 bases, leaving 18 bases between them. Germline V gene lookup returns CDR1 MDHEN and CDR2 SYDVKM. The CDR3 consists of 16 residues. This chain's CDR3 is CASTASRATMNTEAFF. The CDR3 DNA is TGTGCCAGCACCGCATCCAGGGCAACTATGAACACTGAAGCTTTCTTT.

As to this clone: Other DNA sequences of this sample code for an identical CDR3. The chain carries TRBV28 and TRBJ1-2, with no clear D. V lost 5 bases and J lost 4, with 5 bases in between. The CDR3 sequence is 11 residues long. The germline CDR1 and CDR2 sequences are MDHEN and SYDVKM. The CDR3 bases are TGTGCCAGCAGTACACGCTATGGCTACACCTTC. Translated: CASSTRYGYTF.

The V and J genes are TRBV18 and TRBJ1-1; D is unresolved. V lost 1 base and J 5 bases, leaving 8 bases between the germline ends. The CDR3 is 13 residues long. The germline CDR1 and CDR2 sequences are KGHSH and LQKENI. Here the CDR3 DNA reads TGTGCCAGCTCACCACGAGGAGAAACTGAAGCTTTCTTT. Protein: CASSPRGETEAFF.

The V call is TRBV9, the J call TRBJ2-1, with D perhaps being TRBD1 or TRBD2 (5 bases each). This CDR3 has 13 amino acids. The V end was cut by 4 bases, the J end by 7 bases, with 12 bases between. Germline assignment: CDR1 SGDLS and CDR2 YYNGEE. The CDR3 nucleotides are TGTGCCAGCAGCCTCTGGGGGAGTAATGAGCAGTTCTTC. It specifies CASSLWGSNEQFF.

The chain carries TRBV28 and TRBJ1-4; D remains ambiguous. The CDR3 consists of 16 residues. CDR1 and CDR2 (germline): MDHEN, SYDVKM. The V gene lost 5 bases and the J gene lost 0 bases, with 13 bases spanning the gap. CDR3 sequence: CASSQRTVTTNEKLFF. CDR3 nucleotide sequence: TGTGCCAGCAGTCAACGGACCGTTACAACTAATGAAAAACTGTTTTTT.

This clone was counted a few times. The gene calls are TRBV27 and TRBJ1-4; TRBD1 is a possible D gene (5 bases). V lost 2 bases, J lost 7 bases, and 20 bases lay in between. The length of the CDR3 is 17 residues. The germline V gene encodes CDR1 MNHEY and CDR2 SMNVEV (reference sequence). CDR3 sequence (DNA): TGTGCCAGCAGTTTAGTTACCGGGGCCCAATGGAGTGAAAAACTGTTTTTT. Amino acid sequence: CASSLVTGAQWSEKLFF.

V usage is TRBV6-5 and J usage is TRBJ2-2; 8 bases fit TRBD2. The V gene end was trimmed by 2 bases and the J gene end by 7 bases; junction bases not matched to a gene: 6. The germline gives CDR1 MNHEY, CDR2 SVGAGI. CDR3 size: 15 residues. CDR3 DNA sequence: TGTGCCAGCAGTTACATGCCTAGCGGGTACGGGGAGCTGTTTTTT. Translating it yields CASSYMPSGYGELFF.

The gene calls are TRBV4-3 and TRBJ2-1, with 9 bases aligning to TRBD2. Germline loops: CDR1 LGHNA, CDR2 YSLEER. V was pared by 0 bases and J by 8 bases, with 11 bases of the junction left unmatched. CDR3 length: 17 residues. CDR3 DNA: TGCGCCAGCAGCCAAGATATTAGGACTAGCGTTGTGGATGAGCAGTTCTTC. Residues: CASSQDIRTSVVDEQFF.

The CDR3 is CASSLLGGNEQFF. DNA of the CDR3: TGTGCCAGCAGCTTACTAGGGGGGAATGAGCAGTTCTTC. The chain couples TRBV7-3 to TRBJ2-1, with D perhaps being TRBD1 or TRBD2 (6 bases each). The ends were cut back, 2 bases at V and 7 bases at J, with 9 bases in the middle. Germline V gene sequence: CDR1 SGHTA, CDR2 FQGTGA. The CDR3 length is 13 residues.

The rearrangement links TRBV6-5 to TRBJ1-2, with 7 positions matching TRBD1. The CDR3 has 13 residues. With V trimmed by 5 bases and J by 5 bases, 5 bases remained unmatched. The germline V gene has CDR1 MNHEY and CDR2 SVGAGI. CDR3 nucleotide sequence: TGTGCCAGCAGTCGGGGGACAGATTATGGCTACACCTTC. This sequence encodes CASSRGTDYGYTF.

In its sample, this clone was seen once. The chain joins TRBV18 to TRBJ2-7; no clear D. Germline values: CDR1 KGHSH, CDR2 LQKENI. The CDR3 covers 18 residues. V was shortened by 0 bases and J by 3 bases, with 21 bases between the two germline ends. CDR3 loop: CASSPPRPGTAGIYEQYF. CDR3 nucleotide sequence: TGTGCCAGCTCACCACCTCGCCCCGGAACGGCCGGCATCTACGAGCAGTACTTC. Variable domain in full (rest from reference TRBV18 and TRBJ2-7): NAGVMQNPRHLVRRRGQEARLRCSPMKGHSHVYWYRQLPEEGLKFMVYLQKENIIDESGMPKERFSAEFPKEGPSILRIQQVVRGDSAAYFCASSPPRPGTAGIYEQYFGPGTRLTVT.

The CDR3 here is CASSPDVGGAANVLTF. CDR3 DNA: TGTGCCAGTAGTCCTGACGTGGGGGGGGCTGCCAACGTCCTGACTTTC. The J gene is TRBJ2-6, the V gene TRBV19; possibly TRBD2 for D (7 bases). Germline V CDR1 and CDR2: LNHDA, SQIVND (reference sequence). V lost 5 bases to trimming and J lost 7 bases, with 18 bases between them. The CDR3 has 16 residues.

The chain couples TRBV30 to TRBJ2-3; 8 positions match TRBD2. Germline V CDR1 and CDR2: GTSNPN, SVGIG (reference sequence). The ends lost 3 bases at V and 2 bases at J; junction bases unmatched: 7. The CDR3 loop spans 15 amino acids. CDR3 sequence: CAWRHTGGSTDTQYF. CDR3 DNA sequence: TGTGCCTGGAGGCATACGGGGGGGTCCACAGATACGCAGTATTTT.